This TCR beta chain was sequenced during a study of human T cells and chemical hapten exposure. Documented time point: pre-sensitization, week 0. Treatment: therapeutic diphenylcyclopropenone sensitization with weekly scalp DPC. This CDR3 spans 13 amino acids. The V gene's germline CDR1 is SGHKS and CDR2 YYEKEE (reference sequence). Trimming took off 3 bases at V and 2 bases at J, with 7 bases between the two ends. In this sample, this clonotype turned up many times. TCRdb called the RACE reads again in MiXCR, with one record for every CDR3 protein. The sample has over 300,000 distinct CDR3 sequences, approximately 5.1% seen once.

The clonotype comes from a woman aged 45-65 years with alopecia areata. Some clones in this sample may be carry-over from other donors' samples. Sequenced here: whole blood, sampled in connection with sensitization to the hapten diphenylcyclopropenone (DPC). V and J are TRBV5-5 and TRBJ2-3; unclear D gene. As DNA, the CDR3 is TGTGCCAGCAGCTCGGGTCTCACAGATACGCAGTATTTT. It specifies CASSSGLTDTQYF.